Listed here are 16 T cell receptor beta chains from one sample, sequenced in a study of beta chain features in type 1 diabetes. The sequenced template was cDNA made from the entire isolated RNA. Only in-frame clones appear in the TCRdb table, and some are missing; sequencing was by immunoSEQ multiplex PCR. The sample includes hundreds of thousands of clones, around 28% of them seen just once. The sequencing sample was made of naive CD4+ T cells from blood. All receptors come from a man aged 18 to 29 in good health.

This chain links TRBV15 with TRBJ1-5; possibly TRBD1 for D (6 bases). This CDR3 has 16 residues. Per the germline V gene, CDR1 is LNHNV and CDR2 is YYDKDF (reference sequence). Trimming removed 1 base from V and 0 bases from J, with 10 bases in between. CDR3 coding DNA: TGTGCCACCAGCAGAGCAGGGACACCTAGCAATCAGCCCCAGCATTTT. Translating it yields CATSRAGTPSNQPQHF.

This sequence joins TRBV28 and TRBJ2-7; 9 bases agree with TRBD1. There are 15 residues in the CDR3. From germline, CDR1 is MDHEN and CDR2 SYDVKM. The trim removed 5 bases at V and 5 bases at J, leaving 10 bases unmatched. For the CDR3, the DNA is TGTGCCAGCAGTATCCGGACAGGGGCGGTCCACGAGCAGTACTTC. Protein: CASSIRTGAVHEQYF.

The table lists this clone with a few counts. The CDR3 is CASSQWNFGEYNEQFF. The DNA for the CDR3 is TGCGCCAGCAGCCAGTGGAATTTCGGGGAATACAATGAGCAGTTCTTC. This chain connects TRBV4-3 to TRBJ2-1, with D possibly being TRBD2 (5 bases). Germline loops: CDR1 LGHNA, CDR2 YSLEER. Between the trimmed V and J ends, which lost 3 bases and 4 bases, there was a span of 16 bases. The CDR3 length is 16 residues.

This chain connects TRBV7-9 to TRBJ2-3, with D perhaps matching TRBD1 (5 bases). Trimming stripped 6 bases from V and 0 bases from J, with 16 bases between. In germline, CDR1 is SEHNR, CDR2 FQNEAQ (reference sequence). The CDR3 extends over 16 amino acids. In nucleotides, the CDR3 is TGTGCCAGCAGTACACCTCCAGGGTTTAGCACAGATACGCAGTATTTT. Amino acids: CASSTPPGFSTDTQYF.

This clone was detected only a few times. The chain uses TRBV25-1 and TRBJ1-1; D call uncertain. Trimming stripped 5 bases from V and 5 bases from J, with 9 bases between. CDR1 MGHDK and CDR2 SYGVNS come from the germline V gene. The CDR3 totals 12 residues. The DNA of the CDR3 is TGTGCCAGCAGTCGTTTAGAAACTGAAGCTTTCTTT. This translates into CASSRLETEAFF.

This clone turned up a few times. The CDR3 DNA reads TGTGCCAGCAGCGTACTCACAGCGGGCGAGACCCAGTACTTC. Its protein product is CASSVLTAGETQYF. This chain uses TRBV9 with TRBJ2-5, with D possibly being TRBD2 (6 bases). Between the trimmed V and J ends, which lost 1 base and 5 bases, there was a span of 12 bases. Looked up from germline, CDR1 is SGDLS and CDR2 is YYNGEE. This CDR3 has 14 amino acids.

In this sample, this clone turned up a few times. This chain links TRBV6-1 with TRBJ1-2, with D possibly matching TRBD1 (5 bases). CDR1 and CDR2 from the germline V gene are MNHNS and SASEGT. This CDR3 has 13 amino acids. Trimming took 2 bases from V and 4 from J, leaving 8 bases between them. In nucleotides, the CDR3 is TGTGCCAGCAGTGAATCAGGGCCCTATGGCTACACCTTC. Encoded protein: CASSESGPYGYTF.

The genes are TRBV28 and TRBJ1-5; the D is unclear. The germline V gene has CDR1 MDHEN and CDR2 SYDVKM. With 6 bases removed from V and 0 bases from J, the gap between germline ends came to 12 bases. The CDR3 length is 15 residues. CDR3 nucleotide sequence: TGTGCCAGCAGAAGACATGGGGTTAGCAATCAGCCCCAGCATTTT. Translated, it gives CASRRHGVSNQPQHF. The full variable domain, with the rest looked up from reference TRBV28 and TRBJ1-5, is DVKVTQSSRYLVKRTGEKVFLECVQDMDHENMFWYRQDPGLGLRLIYFSYDVKMKEKGDIPEGYSVSREKKERFSLILESASTNQTSMYLCASRRHGVSNQPQHFGDGTRLSIL.

DNA for the CDR3: TGTGCCACCAGCCTCGATGGACGCCACCCTAATGAAAAACTGTTTTTT. The encoded protein is CATSLDGRHPNEKLFF. The genes are TRBV15 and TRBJ1-4, with D unresolved. Germline lookup yields CDR1 LNHNV and CDR2 YYDKDF (reference sequence). The germline V and J ends were trimmed by 5 bases and 3 bases, with 16 bases remaining between them. This CDR3 comprises 16 residues.

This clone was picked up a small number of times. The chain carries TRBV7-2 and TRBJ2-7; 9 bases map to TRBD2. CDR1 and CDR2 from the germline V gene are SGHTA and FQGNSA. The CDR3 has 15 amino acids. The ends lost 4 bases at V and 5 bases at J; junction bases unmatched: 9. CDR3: CASSSAGLARHEQYF. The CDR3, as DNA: TGTGCCAGCAGCTCTGCGGGACTAGCACGGCACGAGCAGTACTTC.

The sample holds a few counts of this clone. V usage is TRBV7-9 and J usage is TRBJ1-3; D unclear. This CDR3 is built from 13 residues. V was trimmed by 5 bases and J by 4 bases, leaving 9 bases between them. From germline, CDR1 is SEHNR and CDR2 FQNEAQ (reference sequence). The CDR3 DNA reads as TGTGCCAGCAGCCTGGTGTCCGGAAACACCATATATTTT. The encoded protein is CASSLVSGNTIYF.

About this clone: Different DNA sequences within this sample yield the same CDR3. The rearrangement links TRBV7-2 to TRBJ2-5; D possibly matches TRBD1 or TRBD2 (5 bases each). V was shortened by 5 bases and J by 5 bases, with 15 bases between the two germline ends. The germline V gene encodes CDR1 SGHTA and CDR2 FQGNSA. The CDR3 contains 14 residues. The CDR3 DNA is TGTGCCAGCAGCCCGGGGACGGGTAGGGAGACCCAGTACTTC. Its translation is CASSPGTGRETQYF.

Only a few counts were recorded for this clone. CDR3 protein: CAIRDLQETQYF. CDR3 nucleotide sequence: TGTGCCATCAGAGACCTTCAGGAGACCCAGTACTTC. The chain is built from TRBV10-3 and TRBJ2-5; D not resolved. The CDR3 is made up of 12 amino acids. V dropped 6 bases and J dropped 5 bases, with 10 bases sitting between them. Germline assignment: CDR1 ENHRY and CDR2 SYGVKD.

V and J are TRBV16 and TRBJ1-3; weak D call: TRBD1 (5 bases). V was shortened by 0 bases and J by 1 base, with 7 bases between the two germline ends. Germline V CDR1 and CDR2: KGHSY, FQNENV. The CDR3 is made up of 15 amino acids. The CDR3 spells CASSQSGTSGNTIYF. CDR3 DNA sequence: TGTGCCAGCAGCCAATCGGGGACTTCTGGAAACACCATATATTTT.

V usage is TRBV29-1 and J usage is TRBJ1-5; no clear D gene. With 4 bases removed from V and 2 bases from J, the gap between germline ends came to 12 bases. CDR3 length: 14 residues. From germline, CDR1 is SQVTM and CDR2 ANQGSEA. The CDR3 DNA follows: TGCAGCGTTGGCACTCCTGGGGGCAATCAGCCCCAGCATTTT. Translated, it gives CSVGTPGGNQPQHF.

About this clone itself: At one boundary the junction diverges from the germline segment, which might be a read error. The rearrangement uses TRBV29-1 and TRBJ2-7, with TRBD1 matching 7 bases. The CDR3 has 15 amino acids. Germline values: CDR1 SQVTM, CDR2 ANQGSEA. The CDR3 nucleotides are TGTAGCGTCACGCCGGGGACAGCGCCCCTGAACGAGCAGTACTTC. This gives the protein CSVTPGTAPLNEQYF.